This TCR beta chain was profiled in a study of CD8 T cells in ankylosing spondylitis. The sample holds a few counts of this clonotype. Antigen: not known. General study points: A motif in TCR beta, a set of under ten highly homologous variants, appeared characteristic of ankylosing spondylitis blood.

TCRdb reanalysed the 5' RACE reads using MiXCR and keeps one entry per CDR3 protein. The table shows about 700,000 distinct CDR3 sequences, with roughly 19% occurring only once. The CDR3 runs 14 residues. The germline V gene encodes CDR1 MNHEY and CDR2 SMNVEV (reference sequence). V lost 4 bases and J lost 2, with 12 bases in between. Material: blood, either unsorted or a sorted T cell fraction (not recorded which). The chain employs TRBV27 and TRBJ2-7; TRBD1 might be the D (6 bases). The source of this sequence is a male donor with ankylosing spondylitis. The CDR3: CASSSRDMTYEQYF. The CDR3 region has the DNA TGTGCCAGCAGTTCCCGGGACATGACCTACGAGCAGTACTTC.